This entry lists 27 T cell receptor beta chains sequenced from one sample in a study of prognosis after radiotherapy for stage I lung cancer. Amplification of TCR beta CDR3 from genomic DNA used two-round multiplex PCR. Primers targeting each individual TRBV and TRBJ gene were applied in first-round PCR. TCRdb reprocessed the multiplex PCR reads via MiXCR and lists one record per CDR3 protein. The repertoire holds more than 30,000 distinct CDR3 sequences, with around two fifths as singletons. The sample in question was PBMCs, obtained before or after stereotactic body radiation therapy (not recorded which). These receptors all come from a donor aged 50 or older with non-small cell lung cancer.

In its sample, this clonotype was seen many times. The rearrangement links TRBV19 to TRBJ1-1; tentative D call: TRBD1 (5 bases). In germline, CDR1 is LNHDA, CDR2 SQIVND (reference sequence). The CDR3 loop spans 15 amino acids. Trimming shortened V by 5 bases and J by 5 bases, and 18 bases separated the two germline ends. DNA for the CDR3: TGTGCCAGTAGTGCCCGGGAGGGGTGGAGGACTGAAGCTTTCTTT. Encoded protein: CASSAREGWRTEAFF.

As regards this clonotype: A much larger clonotype is one base distant, so this may be a read error. The rearrangement joins TRBV5-6 to TRBJ2-1; no reliable D call. This CDR3 spans 12 amino acids. Germline V gene sequence: CDR1 SGHDT, CDR2 YYEEEE. Here the CDR3 DNA reads TGTTCCAGCAGCTTGCGGTACAATGAGCAGTTCTTC. This codes for CSSSLRYNEQFF.

This clonotype was seen at least ten times. This may be a read error: a much more frequent sequence differs by one nucleotide. J is TRBJ1-3 and V is TRBV15; D remains ambiguous. CDR1 and CDR2 from the germline V gene are LNHNV and YYDKDF (reference sequence). The CDR3 consists of 15 residues. Trimming took 6 bases from V and 0 from J, leaving 12 bases between them. CDR3 sequence reads: CATRAVPRSGNTIYF. CDR3 in DNA: TGTGCCACCAGGGCGGTCCCTCGCTCTGGAAACACCATATATTTT.

The chain has TRBV7-9 and TRBJ1-1; the match to TRBD1 covers 8 bases. The CDR3 is 14 amino acids. The V and J ends lost 3 bases and 1 base, in that order; junction bases with no gene match: 1. Germline V gives CDR1 SEHNR, CDR2 FQNEAQ (reference sequence). CDR3 DNA sequence: TGTGCCAGCAGCTTTCAGGGGGCGAACACTGAAGCTTTCTTT. Its translation: CASSFQGANTEAFF.

There are many counts of this clonotype. The chain combines TRBV5-6 with TRBJ1-2; D is uncertain. Trimming pared 0 bases from V and 0 bases from J, leaving 9 bases between. Per germline, CDR1 SGHDT and CDR2 YYEEEE. This CDR3 spans 15 amino acids. This CDR3 reads CASSLGGWTNYGYTF. The CDR3 DNA follows: TGTGCCAGCAGCTTGGGGGGTTGGACTAACTATGGCTACACCTTC.

A note on this clonotype: It differs at one base from a far larger clone, so likely a read error. The V gene is TRBV6-8, the J gene TRBJ2-7; perhaps TRBD2 as D (7 bases). Looked up from germline, CDR1 is MNHGY and CDR2 is SAAAGT. V shed 2 bases and J shed 3 bases, with 11 bases lying between them. The CDR3 covers 14 residues. DNA of the CDR3: TGTGCCAGCAGTTACGCGGGGGCCAACTACGAGCAGTACTTC. As protein: CASSYAGANYEQYF.

This clonotype was detected only a few times. Here the CDR3 omits its conserved ending phenylalanine or tryptophan, so a read error is the likely source. V usage is TRBV6-4 and J usage is TRBJ2-2; TRBD1 aligns across 10 bases. Trimming cost V 7 bases and J 4 bases; bases outside gene matches: 18. The CDR3 loop spans 19 amino acids. Germline assignment: CDR1 MRHNA and CDR2 SNTAGT. The CDR3 loop reads CASIIRSPGTGAFTGELFS. For the CDR3, the DNA is TGTGCCAGCATCATACGATCACCCGGGACAGGGGCTTTCACCGGGGAGCTGTTTTCT.

This clonotype was seen at least ten times. The CDR3 reads CASSVAGGINYGYTF. CDR3 coding DNA: TGTGCCAGCAGCGTAGCGGGGGGGATTAACTATGGCTACACCTTC. V is TRBV9 and J is TRBJ1-2, with TRBD1 as a possible D gene (5 bases). The CDR3 is 15 residues long. V was trimmed by 0 bases and J by 1 base, leaving 10 bases between them. Germline CDR1 reads SGDLS; CDR2 reads YYNGEE.

By frequency in the sample, this clonotype is medium-sized. V usage is TRBV28 and J usage is TRBJ1-2; possible D gene TRBD1, 5 bases. Germline CDR1 is MDHEN and CDR2 is SYDVKM. The CDR3 totals 14 residues. V gave up 7 bases and J gave up 3 bases, with 15 bases separating them. The CDR3 nucleotides are TGTGCCAGCACGCAAACACCCAGGGACTATGGCTACACCTTC. Translation: CASTQTPRDYGYTF.

There are many counts of this clonotype. The genes are TRBV6-1 and TRBJ2-7; 10 nucleotides line up with TRBD1. The germline V gene encodes CDR1 MNHNS and CDR2 SASEGT. The length of the CDR3 is 14 residues. V trimming: 6 bases; J trimming: 5 bases; junction bases outside the gene matches: 7. CDR3 sequence reads: CASSRDRGRHEQYF. The CDR3 DNA follows: TGTGCCAGCAGCCGGGACAGGGGTCGGCACGAGCAGTACTTC.

This clonotype was counted ten times or more. The chain joins TRBV6-4 to TRBJ1-1; 7 bases line up with TRBD1. This CDR3 comprises 14 residues. Trimming cost V 6 bases and J 1 base; bases outside gene matches: 5. CDR1 and CDR2 (germline): MRHNA, SNTAGT. DNA for the CDR3: TGTGCCAGCAGACCGGGACAGTCGAACACTGAAGCTTTCTTT. Residues: CASRPGQSNTEAFF.

J is TRBJ2-2 and V is TRBV28; D gene uncertain. Trimming took off 5 bases at V and 2 bases at J, with 12 bases between the two ends. The germline gives CDR1 MDHEN, CDR2 SYDVKM. The CDR3 loop spans 15 amino acids. The CDR3 nucleotides read TGTGCCAGCAGTCGAAGGATGGTCAACACCGGGGAGCTGTTTTTT. It yields the protein CASSRRMVNTGELFF.

This clonotype was seen ten or more times. J is TRBJ1-5 and V is TRBV20-1, with D perhaps matching TRBD1 (5 bases). The V end was cut by 6 bases, the J end by 0 bases, with 18 bases between. Germline V gene lookup returns CDR1 DFQATT and CDR2 SNEGSKA (reference sequence). The CDR3 is 16 residues long. This chain's CDR3 is CSANAGADNSNQPQHF. The CDR3, as DNA: TGCAGTGCGAACGCTGGGGCAGATAATAGCAATCAGCCCCAGCATTTT.

The chain couples TRBV28 to TRBJ1-1; no definite D call. V lost 5 bases to trimming and J lost 3 bases, with 13 bases between them. Germline assignment: CDR1 MDHEN and CDR2 SYDVKM. The CDR3 is 14 residues long. CDR3 DNA sequence: TGTGCCAGCAGTCAACACCTTGGACACACTGAAGCTTTCTTT. It specifies CASSQHLGHTEAFF.

This chain links TRBV6-1 with TRBJ2-7; 7 bases agree with TRBD1. V trimming: 2 bases; J trimming: 3 bases; junction bases outside the gene matches: 4. Germline V lookup: CDR1 MNHNS, CDR2 SASEGT. This CDR3 comprises 14 residues. CDR3 sequence (DNA): TGTGCCAGCAGTGAAATAAGGGGGCACTACGAGCAGTACTTC. Its translation is CASSEIRGHYEQYF.

The V gene is TRBV19, the J gene TRBJ2-3; D unresolved. The length of the CDR3 is 13 residues. CDR1 is LNHDA and CDR2 is SQIVND in the germline V gene (reference sequence). The V end lost 3 bases, the J end lost 1 base, and 5 bases lay between the germline ends. CDR3 nucleotides: TGTGCCAGTAGTATGGCGGGCACAGATACGCAGTATTTT. Translated: CASSMAGTDTQYF. Full variable domain (remainder filled in from reference TRBV19 and TRBJ2-3): DGGITQSPKYLFRKEGQNVTLSCEQNLNHDAMYWYRQDPGQGLRLIYYSQIVNDFQKGDIAEGYSVSREKKESFPLTVTSAQKNPTAFYLCASSMAGTDTQYFGPGTRLTVL.

The table lists this clonotype with a count of one. The genes are TRBV2 and TRBJ2-7; TRBD2 agrees at 7 bases. The CDR3 runs 16 residues. J gave up 2 bases and V 6 bases, and 13 bases lay outside the gene matches. Germline CDR1 reads SNHLY; CDR2 reads FYNNEI. The CDR3 spells CASSPGGSSSAYEQYF. In DNA, the CDR3 is TGTGCCAGCAGCCCCGGGGGGAGTAGTTCGGCCTACGAGCAGTACTTC.

In this sample, this clonotype is medium-sized. This chain links TRBV6-1 with TRBJ1-2, with D possibly matching TRBD1 (5 bases). The CDR3 runs to 11 residues. The germline V and J ends were trimmed by 6 bases and 7 bases, with 9 bases remaining between them. The germline gives CDR1 MNHNS, CDR2 SASEGT. The CDR3 nucleotides read TGTGCCAGCAGGGACGGGGGTGGCTACACCTTC. This translates into CASRDGGGYTF.

As for this clonotype: A read error is likely here: a far larger clone is one base away. The chain combines TRBV6-4 with TRBJ2-7, with a tentative D call TRBD2 (5 bases). This CDR3 contains 15 residues. The germline V and J ends were trimmed by 4 bases and 0 bases, with 13 bases remaining between them. The germline gives CDR1 MRHNA, CDR2 SNTAGT. DNA for the CDR3: TGTGCCAGCAGTGGGAGGTGCCGTAGCTCCTACGAGCAGTACTTC. This gives the protein CASSGRCRSSYEQYF.

This clonotype was observed a few times. It is likely a read error: a sequence one base away is far more abundant. The DNA for the CDR3 is TGTGCCAGCAGCCCTATAGCGGGGGATAATGAGCAGTTCTTC. Its translation: CASSPIAGDNEQFF. The rearrangement uses TRBV6-2 or TRBV6-3 and TRBJ2-1, with 9 positions matching TRBD2. CDR1 MNHEY and CDR2 SVGEGT come from the germline V gene. The CDR3 runs to 14 residues. Germline trimming cut 6 bases from V and 7 bases from J; bases unmatched to any gene: 7.

About this clonotype: Sequence at one end of the junction differs from germline and may be a read error. The chain couples TRBV27 to TRBJ2-5; 7 bases fit TRBD1. The CDR3 has 14 amino acids. Germline lookup yields CDR1 MNHEY and CDR2 SMNVEV (reference sequence). Here the CDR3 DNA reads TGTGCCAGCAGTCCCGACAGGGACCAGGAGACCCAGTACTTC. This translates into CASSPDRDQETQYF.

This sequence joins TRBV6-1 and TRBJ1-1; D perhaps matches TRBD1 (5 bases). CDR1 and CDR2 (germline): MNHNS, SASEGT. The CDR3 spans 14 residues. V lost 6 bases, J lost 3 bases, and 14 bases lay in between. CDR3 coding DNA: TGTGCCAGCAGCCGGACATTCTCGGACACTGAAGCTTTCTTT. This encodes CASSRTFSDTEAFF.

This clonotype has a single count. Since a far larger clone is one base different, this is likely a read error. The chain has TRBV6-4 and TRBJ1-6; tentatively, D is TRBD1 (5 bases). Germline CDR1 is MRHNA and CDR2 is SNTAGT. CDR3 length: 18 residues. The CDR3 nucleotides read TGTGCCAGCAGTTACTCCTTCAGGGATAGCGGTCGTAATTCACCCCTCCACTTT. The encoded protein is CASSYSFRDSGRNSPLHF.

This clonotype was seen repeatedly, ten times or more. V is TRBV11-2 and J is TRBJ2-5, with D perhaps being TRBD1 or TRBD2 (5 bases each). CDR3 length: 12 residues. Between the trimmed V and J ends, which lost 3 bases and 9 bases, there was a span of 11 bases. Germline CDR1 SGHAT, CDR2 FQNNGV. CDR3 DNA sequence: TGTGCCAGCAGCTTGGCGACGGGACCCCAGTACTTC. As protein: CASSLATGPQYF. Complete variable domain (other parts from reference TRBV11-2 and TRBJ2-5): EAGVAQSPRYKIIEKRQSVAFWCNPISGHATLYWYQQILGQGPKLLIQFQNNGVVDDSQLPKDRFSAERLKGVDSTLKIQPAKLEDSAVYLCASSLATGPQYFGPGTRLLVL.

Points on this clonotype: A far larger clone is one base from this, pointing to a likely read error. The chain links TRBV6-8 to TRBJ2-3; 7 bases align to TRBD2. CDR3 length: 15 residues. Germline V gene data show CDR1 as MNHGY and CDR2 as SAAAGT. The CDR3: CVSTWRAGPTDTQYF. The CDR3 DNA reads as TGTGTCAGCACGTGGAGAGCGGGACCCACAGATACGCAGTATTTT.

The gene calls are TRBV6-4 and TRBJ2-3, with 10 bases fitting TRBD2. The length of the CDR3 is 16 residues. The germline CDR1 and CDR2 sequences are MRHNA and SNTAGT. The V segment lost 0 bases and the J segment 1 base; nucleotides outside the gene matches: 1. The CDR3 sequence: CASSDSGTSGTDTQYF. Here the CDR3 DNA reads TGTGCCAGCAGTGACTCCGGGACTAGCGGCACAGATACGCAGTATTTT.

The chain couples TRBV6-5 to TRBJ1-1; D is possibly TRBD1 (6 bases). Germline V gives CDR1 MNHEY, CDR2 SVGAGI. The V end lost 2 bases, the J end lost 6 bases, and 13 bases lay between the germline ends. The CDR3 is 14 amino acids. CDR3 loop: CASSYGGLGAEAFF. CDR3 coding DNA: TGTGCCAGCAGTTACGGGGGGCTAGGGGCTGAAGCTTTCTTT.